This TCR beta chain was recorded in a study of naive and memory T cell subsets. The study's findings and limits: Over 95% of naive TCR sequences appeared only once after error correction, unlike memory subsets.

Concerning this clonotype itself: As yet, its antigen is unknown.

The CDR3 covers 12 residues. V lost 4 bases to trimming and J lost 0 bases, with 7 bases between them. The germline gives CDR1 SQVTM, CDR2 ANQGSEA. An equimolar mix of two oligonucleotides served as the beta constant-region primer for TRBC1 and TRBC2. Ligated cDNA was amplified by four rounds of PCR with nested alpha and beta constant-region primers and SP2. The cDNA 3' end received a ligated single-stranded oligonucleotide carrying the SP2 primer and a 12-nucleotide UMI. TCRdb re-called the UMI-ligation and nested PCR reads through MiXCR, storing one row per CDR3 protein. The sample has 100,000 to 150,000 distinct CDR3 sequences; approximately 37% are singletons. CMV status came from CD4+ T cell IFNgamma after overnight CMV lysate stimulation of fresh PBMCs.

The chain employs TRBV29-1 and TRBJ2-7; possibly TRBD2 for D (5 bases). Sequenced input: central memory CD4+ T cells from blood. This clonotype originated in a human donor in good health. The CDR3 loop is CSVVGVSYEQYF. Here the CDR3 DNA reads TGCAGCGTTGTCGGGGTCTCCTACGAGCAGTACTTC.